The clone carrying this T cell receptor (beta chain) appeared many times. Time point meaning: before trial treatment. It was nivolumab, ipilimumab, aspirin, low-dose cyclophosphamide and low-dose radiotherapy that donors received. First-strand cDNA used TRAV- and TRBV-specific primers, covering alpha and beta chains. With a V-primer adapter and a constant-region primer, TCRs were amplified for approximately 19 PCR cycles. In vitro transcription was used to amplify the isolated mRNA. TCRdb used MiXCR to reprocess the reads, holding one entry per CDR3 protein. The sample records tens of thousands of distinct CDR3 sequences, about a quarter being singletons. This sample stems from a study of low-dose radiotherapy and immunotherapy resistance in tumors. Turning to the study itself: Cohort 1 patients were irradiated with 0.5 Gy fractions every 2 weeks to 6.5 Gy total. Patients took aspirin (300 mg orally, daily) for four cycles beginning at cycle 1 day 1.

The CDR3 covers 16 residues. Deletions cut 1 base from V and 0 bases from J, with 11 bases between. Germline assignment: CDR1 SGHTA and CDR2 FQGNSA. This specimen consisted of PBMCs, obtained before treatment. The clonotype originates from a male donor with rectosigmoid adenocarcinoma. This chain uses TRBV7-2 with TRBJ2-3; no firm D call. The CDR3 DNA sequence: TGTGCCAGCAGCTTAGGGTTGGGTATTAGCACAGATACGCAGTATTTT. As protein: CASSLGLGISTDTQYF.